This T cell receptor (beta chain) was retrieved from a study of type 1 and type 2 diabetes patients. Amplification started from genomic DNA. Amplification of the beta chain CDR3 used 30 forward and 13 reverse multiplex primers. TCRdb fed the multiplex PCR reads into MiXCR, producing one record per CDR3 protein. This sample has about 270,000 distinct CDR3 sequences, with around 47% found just once. Trimming pared 1 base from V and 0 bases from J, leaving 13 bases between. Germline CDR1 reads GTSNPN; CDR2 reads SVGIG (reference sequence). The CDR3 runs 16 residues. The rearrangement links TRBV30 to TRBJ1-5; D is perhaps TRBD1 (5 bases). The sequencing input was peripheral blood mononuclear cells (PBMCs). This clonotype was obtained from a young man with type 2 diabetes. The CDR3 is CAWSEKRGLSNQPQHF. The CDR3 DNA reads as TGTGCCTGGAGTGAGAAGAGGGGCCTTAGCAATCAGCCCCAGCATTTT.